This T cell receptor beta chain was captured in a study of blood T cell repertoires in COVID-19. The overall study: Samples representing acute and convalescent COVID-19 were sourced from the United States, Italy and Spain.

The count of this clone is one. Sequenced by immunoSEQ multiplex PCR; TCRdb stores in-frame clones only, minus some. The repertoire has roughly 230,000 clones, nearly 90% of them found once; the top ten carry 0.7%. Material for sequencing was peripheral blood. This clonotype was obtained from a human donor in a cohort sampled during active COVID-19.

The CDR3 nucleotides read TGTGCCAGCAGTTATTTAGCGGGAGCTGGGGGCTACGAGCAGTACTTC. This gives the protein CASSYLAGAGGYEQYF. This chain connects TRBV28 to TRBJ2-7, with 9 positions matching TRBD2. Trimming took 4 bases from V and 3 from J; bases not matched to a gene: 10. This CDR3 has 16 amino acids. Germline V gene data show CDR1 as MDHEN and CDR2 as SYDVKM.